These 2 T cell receptor beta chains were all obtained from the same sample, sequenced in a study of PD-1 blockade in mismatch repair-deficient tumors. Here immunoSEQ multiplex PCR was the method, and the copy in TCRdb shows in-frame clones only, minus some. The sample contains some 97,000 clones, 70% to 85% of which appear only once. The input for sequencing was peripheral blood, taken approximately 36 weeks after starting pembrolizumab. These receptors originate from an adult with mismatch repair-deficient cancer.

The CDR3 protein is CASSGPGTESGNTIYF. The CDR3 DNA reads as TGTGCCAGCAGCGGACCCGGGACAGAGTCTGGAAACACCATATATTTT. The chain combines TRBV13 with TRBJ1-3; 7 bases are a match to TRBD1. The CDR3 length is 16 residues. CDR1 is PRHDT and CDR2 is FYEKMQ in the germline V gene (reference sequence). Trimming removed 5 bases from V and 1 base from J; junction bases left unmatched: 8.

The chain joins TRBV30 to TRBJ2-7; either TRBD1 or TRBD2 may fit D (5 bases each). From germline, CDR1 is GTSNPN and CDR2 SVGIG (reference sequence). This CDR3 is built from 13 residues. V gave up 0 bases and J gave up 5 bases, with 11 bases separating them. CDR3 loop: CAWSVGRGDEQYF. The CDR3 nucleotides are TGTGCCTGGAGTGTGGGACGTGGAGACGAGCAGTACTTC.